The present T cell receptor (beta chain) was sequenced within a study of cytomegalovirus exposure and HLA in healthy donors. Whole-study findings and limits: Rare sequences made up most TCRs, while some public TCRs were found in many donors.

V lost 2 bases and J 9 bases, leaving 14 bases between the germline ends. Germline V gives CDR1 SNHLY, CDR2 FYNNEI. The CDR3 is 14 amino acids. The PCR had 60 Vbeta and 13 Jbeta primers. Profiled with immunoSEQ multiplex PCR; TCRdb holds only in-frame clones, not every one. Of 250,000 to 350,000 clones in the sample, 80% to 90% were seen once. This clone showed up just once. The antigen is not known. The receptor was derived from a man in his forties in good health and CMV-seropositive. J is TRBJ2-1 and V is TRBV2, with D perhaps matching TRBD1 (5 bases). Material: PBMCs. CDR3 nucleotide sequence: TGTGCCAGCAGTGAACCAGGGTTAAGGCGTGAGCAGTTCTTC. Its protein product is CASSEPGLRREQFF. Supplemented by reference TRBV2 and TRBJ2-1, the full variable domain reads EPEVTQTPSHQVTQMGQEVILRCVPISNHLYFYWYRQILGQKVEFLVSFYNNEISEKSEIFDDQFSVERPDGSNFTLKIRSTKLEDSAMYFCASSEPGLRREQFFGPGTRLTVL.